The 11 T cell receptor beta chains below come from one sample, sequenced in a study of graft-versus-host responses after intestinal transplantation. Libraries were prepared by immunoSEQ multiplex PCR; TCRdb keeps only in-frame clonotypes and omits some of them. This sample yields 17,000 or so clones, of which roughly nine tenths are seen a single time; less than 65% belongs to the top ten. The specimen comprised bone marrow, sampled approximately 19 weeks after transplant. These TCRs come from a human patient who received an intestinal transplant, so some T cells may come from the graft donor.

The chain has TRBV19 and TRBJ2-3; 11 nucleotides match TRBD2. Trimming cost V 5 bases and J 3 bases; bases outside gene matches: 7. Germline CDR1 and CDR2: LNHDA and SQIVND (reference sequence). This CDR3 has 16 amino acids. CDR3 DNA: TGTGCCAGTAGTGTCCTGGGGACTAGCGGTACAGATACGCAGTATTTT. Translating it yields CASSVLGTSGTDTQYF.

The V and J genes are TRBV5-1 and TRBJ2-1; TRBD2 agrees at 7 bases. The ends lost 3 bases at V and 2 bases at J; junction bases unmatched: 11. Germline CDR1 SGHRS, CDR2 YFSETQ. There are 17 residues in the CDR3. In DNA form, the CDR3 reads TGCGCCAGCAGCTCGACTTTTTGGGAGGGCCCCTACAATGAGCAGTTCTTC. This codes for CASSSTFWEGPYNEQFF.

This chain connects TRBV27 to TRBJ1-4, with 8 bases lining up with TRBD1. Germline loops: CDR1 MNHEY, CDR2 SMNVEV (reference sequence). The CDR3 length is 18 residues. J was trimmed by 3 bases and V by 3 bases; bases with no gene match: 12. In DNA form, the CDR3 reads TGTGCCAGCAGTTTTCAGAGCAGGGGGCGTTTCCCTAATGAAAAACTGTTTTTT. It is translated as CASSFQSRGRFPNEKLFF.

The V call is TRBV27, the J call TRBJ2-3; the D gene is possibly TRBD2 (6 bases). The V end lost 2 bases, the J end lost 3 bases, and 12 bases lay between the germline ends. Germline values: CDR1 MNHEY, CDR2 SMNVEV (reference sequence). This CDR3 contains 15 residues. CDR3 bases: TGTGCCAGCAGTTTAGGAGGGATTCGGACAGATACGCAGTATTTT. Its protein is CASSLGGIRTDTQYF.

The V gene is TRBV6-6, the J gene TRBJ2-7; D is unclear. The V gene lost 4 bases and the J gene lost 0 bases, with 7 bases spanning the gap. The CDR3 sequence is 13 residues long. Germline V gene lookup returns CDR1 MNHNY and CDR2 SVGAGI (reference sequence). The CDR3 DNA sequence: TGTGCCAGCAGTTTTGGATACTCCTACGAGCAGTACTTC. Translation gives CASSFGYSYEQYF.

V is TRBV27 and J is TRBJ2-7; D is uncertain. V lost 6 bases, J lost 6 bases, and 15 bases lay in between. Germline loops: CDR1 MNHEY, CDR2 SMNVEV (reference sequence). The CDR3 sequence is 13 residues long. CDR3 region: CASRSTPISEQYF. The CDR3 region has the DNA TGTGCCAGCAGGTCGACTCCAATTTCCGAGCAGTACTTC.

The genes are TRBV7-9 and TRBJ2-3; tentatively, D is TRBD1 (5 bases). V lost 1 base and J 6 bases, leaving 14 bases between the germline ends. Germline V gene sequence: CDR1 SEHNR, CDR2 FQNEAQ (reference sequence). The CDR3 extends over 15 amino acids. The CDR3 sequence: CASSLGQSVFDTQYF. The CDR3 DNA reads as TGTGCCAGCAGCTTAGGACAGAGCGTTTTTGATACGCAGTATTTT.

The chain employs TRBV13 and TRBJ2-1, with 13 bases aligning to TRBD2. Germline loops: CDR1 PRHDT, CDR2 FYEKMQ (reference sequence). The trim removed 4 bases at V and 0 bases at J, leaving 3 bases unmatched. The CDR3 is 17 amino acids. For the CDR3, the DNA is TGTGCCAGCAGCTCACGGACTAGCGGGAGCTCCTACAATGAGCAGTTCTTC. Protein sequence: CASSSRTSGSSYNEQFF.

This sequence joins TRBV9 and TRBJ1-3; D remains ambiguous. V lost 4 bases, J lost 4 bases, and 3 bases lay in between. Germline V lookup: CDR1 SGDLS, CDR2 YYNGEE. The CDR3 loop spans 11 amino acids. In DNA, the CDR3 is TGTGCCAGCAGCCAAGGAAACACCATATATTTT. Its translation is CASSQGNTIYF.

V gene TRBV4-1 combines with J gene TRBJ2-7; D is possibly TRBD1 (6 bases). CDR3 size: 12 residues. Germline CDR1 MGHRA, CDR2 YSYEKL. V was shortened by 4 bases and J by 5 bases, with 9 bases between the two germline ends. CDR3 amino acids: CASSPHRDEQYF. As DNA, the CDR3 is TGCGCCAGCAGCCCCCACAGGGACGAGCAGTACTTC.

As DNA, the CDR3 is TGCGCCAGCAGCCTGAGGTCCGGTAGGGCCTGGTACGAGCAGTACTTC. The encoded protein is CASSLRSGRAWYEQYF. The chain links TRBV4-1 to TRBJ2-7, with D unclear. CDR3 size: 16 residues. V lost 4 bases and J 4 bases, leaving 20 bases between the germline ends. Looked up from germline, CDR1 is MGHRA and CDR2 is YSYEKL.